Detailed here is one T cell receptor beta chain. This entry belongs to a study of OX40 agonist ivuxolimab in advanced cancers. Data came from immunoSEQ multiplex PCR; TCRdb stores just in-frame clones and leaves some out. This table holds some 44,000 clones, roughly nine tenths found once. Looked up from germline, CDR1 is MNHNS and CDR2 is SASEGT. The V gene end was trimmed by 2 bases and the J gene end by 4 bases; junction bases not matched to a gene: 14. The CDR3 sequence is 18 residues long. This TCR was recovered from an adult with an advanced solid tumor such as melanoma, head and neck, liver or kidney cancer. The chain couples TRBV6-1 to TRBJ2-3; the match to TRBD2 covers 8 bases. Source: CD4+ or CD8+ T cells sorted from blood, taken in a trial of the OX40 agonist ivuxolimab. The CDR3, as DNA: TGTGCCAGCAGTGAAAGAGGGGTAGCGGGGAGGAGGGCAGATACGCAGTATTTT. Residues: CASSERGVAGRRADTQYF.